This T cell receptor beta chain was found in a study of blood T cells in healthy people across ages. Study-wide background: With template switching, about one barcoded beta molecule was captured per two T cells.

Then a second PCR, running about 7 to 11 cycles, was carried out with a sample-barcoded 5' primer and a J-beta primer mix. MiXCR was run by TCRdb on the 5' RACE reads, yielding one entry per CDR3 protein. The table lists 980,000 or so distinct CDR3 sequences, about 48% of them singletons. Trimming removed 1 base from V and 4 bases from J, with 20 bases in between. Germline CDR1 reads SGHTA; CDR2 reads FQGNSA. The CDR3 is 18 residues long. The clonotype comes from a man aged 30-40 years in good health. The chain has TRBV7-2 and TRBJ1-5; tentative D call: TRBD1 (6 bases). The specimen sequenced was blood. CDR3 region: CASSLGGTGTPSNQPQHF. The CDR3 coding sequence is TGTGCCAGCAGCTTAGGGGGAACAGGGACACCCAGTAATCAGCCCCAGCATTTT.